These 14 T cell receptor beta chains originate from one sample sequenced in a study of graft-versus-host responses after intestinal transplantation. The repertoire was sequenced with immunoSEQ multiplex PCR; TCRdb's copy has only in-frame clones and lacks some. There are about 88,000 clones in the sample; 94% occur only once, and about 0.2% lies in the top ten. Their antigens are not known. This specimen was unstimulated CD4+ T cells sorted from spleen or lymph node cells, taken before transplant. All receptors come from a human donor who was the organ donor for an intestinal transplant.

The chain carries TRBV19 and TRBJ1-1; possibly TRBD1 for D (5 bases). The CDR3 length is 13 residues. Germline CDR1 is LNHDA and CDR2 is SQIVND (reference sequence). V lost 4 bases and J lost 1, with 7 bases in between. DNA of the CDR3: TGTGCCAGTAGTACAACAGGGAACACTGAAGCTTTCTTT. Translating it yields CASSTTGNTEAFF.

This rearrangement joins TRBV29-1 to TRBJ2-1; D could derive from TRBD1 or TRBD2 (6 bases each). Trimming cost V 7 bases and J 8 bases, with 21 bases left between them. Per germline, CDR1 SQVTM and CDR2 ANQGSEA. This CDR3 is built from 14 residues. The chain's CDR3 is CSAGGGQGLDEQFF. The CDR3 region has the DNA TGCAGCGCCGGTGGGGGGCAGGGCTTGGATGAGCAGTTCTTC.

This clone was seen a few times. This chain links TRBV19 with TRBJ2-7; a possible D gene is TRBD2 (5 bases). CDR1 LNHDA and CDR2 SQIVND come from the germline V gene (reference sequence). The V end was cut by 6 bases, the J end by 3 bases, with 6 bases between. The CDR3 has 11 amino acids. CDR3 loop: CASSRDYEQYF. As DNA, the CDR3 is TGTGCCAGTAGCCGGGACTACGAGCAGTACTTC.

The genes are TRBV18 and TRBJ2-1, with a possible D match to TRBD2 (5 bases). Germline values: CDR1 KGHSH, CDR2 LQKENI. The V end lost 2 bases, the J end lost 7 bases, and 12 bases lay between the germline ends. The CDR3 runs to 14 residues. CDR3 region: CASSPSRTLNEQFF. CDR3 sequence (DNA): TGTGCCAGCTCACCATCTCGGACTCTGAATGAGCAGTTCTTC.

The chain recombines TRBV28 with TRBJ2-1, with TRBD2 matching over 8 bases. The length of the CDR3 is 14 residues. V lost 11 bases and J lost 4; bases outside the gene matches: 10. CDR1 and CDR2 (germline): MDHEN, SYDVKM. The CDR3 DNA reads as TGTGCCTTAAAACGGGGGGGCACTTACAATGAGCAGTTCTTC. It codes for CALKRGGTYNEQFF.

The chain couples TRBV19 to TRBJ1-5; the match to TRBD1 covers 8 bases. The germline gives CDR1 LNHDA, CDR2 SQIVND (reference sequence). This CDR3 has 15 amino acids. With 10 bases clipped from V and 0 bases from J, the junction kept 8 bases outside the gene matches. CDR3 DNA sequence: TGTGCCACGTCGGGGGGACAGGATAGCAATCAGCCCCAGCATTTT. Its protein product is CATSGGQDSNQPQHF.

The gene calls are TRBV6-1 and TRBJ2-7, with TRBD1 identical over 8 bases. The junction had 8 bases not matched to a gene; V was cut back by 4 bases and J by 6 bases. Germline CDR1 MNHNS, CDR2 SASEGT. The CDR3 runs 14 residues. CDR3 nucleotide sequence: TGTGCCAGCAGTGCCAAGACAGGGGCCTCCGAGCAGTACTTC. Protein product: CASSAKTGASEQYF.

The chain combines TRBV2 with TRBJ1-5; no definite D call. Trimming shortened V by 6 bases and J by 7 bases, and 13 bases separated the two germline ends. The germline V gene encodes CDR1 SNHLY and CDR2 FYNNEI. This CDR3 is 13 amino acids long. The CDR3, as DNA: TGTGCCAGCAGACAGATAATGGGACAGCCCCAGCATTTT. It specifies CASRQIMGQPQHF.

The rearrangement joins TRBV28 to TRBJ1-2; D is unresolved. The V end lost 4 bases, the J end lost 8 bases, and 17 bases lay between the germline ends. The CDR3 runs to 14 residues. The germline V gene has CDR1 MDHEN and CDR2 SYDVKM. DNA for the CDR3: TGTGCCAGCAGTTCCCCGACATACCAAAGAGGCTACACCTTC. This translates into CASSSPTYQRGYTF.

The chain carries TRBV30 and TRBJ1-1; no reliable D call. CDR1 is GTSNPN, CDR2 SVGIG, per germline (reference sequence). Trimming pared 2 bases from V and 1 base from J, leaving 8 bases between. The CDR3 sequence is 13 residues long. CDR3 loop: CAWSTQPNTEAFF. The CDR3 nucleotides read TGTGCCTGGAGTACTCAGCCGAACACTGAAGCTTTCTTT.

This chain joins TRBV5-1 and TRBJ1-2, with TRBD1 as a possible D gene (6 bases). There are 14 residues in the CDR3. Trimming took 4 bases from V and 0 from J, leaving 10 bases between them. Germline loops: CDR1 SGHRS, CDR2 YFSETQ. The CDR3 region has the DNA TGCGCCAGCAGCGTTGGACAGCCTAACTATGGCTACACCTTC. Protein sequence: CASSVGQPNYGYTF.

The chain uses TRBV5-4 and TRBJ2-3, with 7 bases aligning to TRBD2. This CDR3 spans 15 amino acids. J was trimmed by 1 base and V by 0 bases; bases with no gene match: 2. Germline CDR1 and CDR2: SGHNT and YYREEE (reference sequence). The chain's CDR3 is CASSLAGGGTDTQYF. In nucleotides, the CDR3 is TGTGCCAGCAGCTTGGCGGGGGGAGGCACAGATACGCAGTATTTT.

The chain has TRBV23-1 and TRBJ2-5; D perhaps matches TRBD1 (6 bases). Being an ORF, TRBV23-1 has a function that is uncertain. Trimming cost V 7 bases and J 3 bases, with 21 bases left between them. This CDR3 contains 16 residues. CDR3 in DNA: TGCGCCAGCACGCAACCCCGACAGGAACTGGAAGAGACCCAGTACTTC. The encoded protein is CASTQPRQELEETQYF.

This chain connects TRBV5-1 to TRBJ2-1; D uncertain. Germline V lookup: CDR1 SGHRS, CDR2 YFSETQ. The CDR3 runs 15 residues. The V end was cut by 0 bases, the J end by 6 bases, with 13 bases between. The CDR3, as DNA: TGCGCCAGCAGCTTGGCTAGTCCCCCTTTCAATGAGCAGTTCTTC. It yields the protein CASSLASPPFNEQFF.